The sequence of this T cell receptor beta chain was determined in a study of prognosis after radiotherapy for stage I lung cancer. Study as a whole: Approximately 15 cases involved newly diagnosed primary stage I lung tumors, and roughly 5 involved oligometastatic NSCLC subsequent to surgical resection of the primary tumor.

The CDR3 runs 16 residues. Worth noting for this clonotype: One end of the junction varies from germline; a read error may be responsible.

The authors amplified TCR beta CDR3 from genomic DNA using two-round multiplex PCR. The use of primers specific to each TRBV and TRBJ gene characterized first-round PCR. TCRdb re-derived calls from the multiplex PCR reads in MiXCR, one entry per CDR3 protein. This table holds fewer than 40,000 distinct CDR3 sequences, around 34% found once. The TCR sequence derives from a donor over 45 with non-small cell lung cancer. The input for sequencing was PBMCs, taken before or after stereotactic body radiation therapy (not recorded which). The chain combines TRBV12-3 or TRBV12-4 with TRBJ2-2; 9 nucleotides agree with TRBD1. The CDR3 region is CASSSGTGCAVGEPFF. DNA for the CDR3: TGTGCCAGCAGTTCCGGGACAGGGTGCGCGGTCGGGGAGCCGTTTTTT.